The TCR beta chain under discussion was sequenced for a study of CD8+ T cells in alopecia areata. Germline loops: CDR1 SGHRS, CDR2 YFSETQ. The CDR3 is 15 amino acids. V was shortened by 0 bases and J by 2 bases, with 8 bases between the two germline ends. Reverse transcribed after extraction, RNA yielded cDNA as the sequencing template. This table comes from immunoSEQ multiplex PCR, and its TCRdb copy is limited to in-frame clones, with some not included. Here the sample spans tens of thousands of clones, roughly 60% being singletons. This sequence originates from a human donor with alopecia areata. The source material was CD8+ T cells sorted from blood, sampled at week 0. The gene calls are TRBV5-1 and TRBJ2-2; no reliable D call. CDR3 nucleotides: TGCGCCAGCAGCTTGGTCCGACAAAACACCGGGGAGCTGTTTTTT. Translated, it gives CASSLVRQNTGELFF.